This T cell receptor beta chain was identified in a study of blood T cell repertoires in COVID-19. The ends lost 11 bases at V and 4 bases at J; junction bases unmatched: 14. The CDR3 loop spans 14 amino acids. The germline V gene has CDR1 ENHRY and CDR2 SYGVKD. Authors' analysis steps: Reference gene primers were amplified, and this amplification served to estimate nucleated cell counts. Assay used: immunoSEQ multiplex PCR; TCRdb lists only in-frame clones, some missing. V and J calls and clone size are as listed in that table; D and trimming were resolved from the DNA. The sample holds over 200,000 clones, roughly 85% seen once.

The chain combines TRBV10-3 with TRBJ2-7; 7 bases are shared with TRBD2. The clonotype was recovered from a woman between 18 and 29 years old who had recovered from COVID-19. Input material: peripheral blood. As DNA, the CDR3 is TGTGCCGCCCGGGACTACGGATCTTCATACGAGCAGTACTTC. Its translation is CAARDYGSSYEQYF.